This T cell receptor (beta chain) was sequenced in a study of OX40 agonist ivuxolimab in advanced cancers. About the study as a whole: Ivuxolimab was an agonistic, fully human IgG2 monoclonal antibody directed against OX40 (CD134), a costimulatory receptor. Intravenous ivuxolimab was administered to patients every 2 weeks at six dose levels: 0.01, 0.1, 0.3, 1.5, 3 and 10 mg/kg. Of the roughly 52 dose-escalation patients, hepatocellular carcinoma was present in around 19, melanoma in roughly 15, renal cell carcinoma in 9 and head and neck cancer in 9. A male proportion of around 80% and a mean age of approximately 61 years, ranging from about 20 to 79, were recorded for the dose-escalation cohort. Prior anti-PD-1, anti-PD-L1 or anti-CTLA-4 therapy was permitted, and 40% of dose-escalation patients had received checkpoint inhibitors. Partial responses were achieved by three dose-escalation patients, of whom one had hepatocellular carcinoma and two had cutaneous melanoma. The purpose of peripheral TCRbeta sequencing was to test whether ivuxolimab changed TCR sequence diversity and led to clonal T-cell expansion. The paper reports the monotherapy dose-escalation portion (N of about 50 patients) of the phase I ivuxolimab trial.

In this sample, this clone turned up a few times. The clone's antigen remains unknown. Base qualities were left out, and no much larger clone turns up one base away. To sequence the TCRbeta CDR3 region, genomic DNA was isolated from the sorted cells. The immunoSEQ Assay was used to sequence the TCRbeta CDR3 regions. The source is immuneACCESS, and TCRdb retained only in-frame sequences with V and J called. Part of the clones is not carried over; for the studies checked, unresolved V genes explain less than half of this, and the remainder is unexplained. Recorded for this sample are tens of thousands of clones; about 84% of them occurred a single time. The ten largest account for 4.5% to 6% of the sample. Counted from cysteine to phenylalanine, this CDR3 has 15 amino acids. The only DNA kept is the CDR3, 45 bases in frame from the first base. The CDR1 and CDR2 encoded by the germline V gene (reference sequence) are SGHKS and YYEKEE. V loses 2 bases of germline sequence and J loses 0 bases, and the interval between the two ends is 11 bases.

Broad study findings and their caveats: Partial responders in the 0.1-3.0 mg/kg groups had among the lowest normalized peripheral clonal expansion, especially among CD8+ T cells. At doses of 0.1 to 3.0 mg/kg, clonal expansion of both CD4+ and CD8+ T cells in blood was seen between baseline and week 6. The antigen specificity of the peripheral T cells that underwent clonal expansion was not determined. Low levels of normalized T-cell clonal expansion were also seen in some nonresponding patients. On average, CD8+ T cells showed more expanded clones than CD4+ T cells after ivuxolimab.

The trial excluded patients who had a history of autoimmune disease or were on systemic immunosuppression. Peripheral blood for TCR sequencing was drawn from every dose cohort at baseline, at cycle 4 day 1 and at cycle 7 day 1. Samples came from an open-label, multicenter, first-in-human phase I dose-escalation trial of ivuxolimab. The trial enrolled adults with locally advanced or metastatic head and neck squamous cell, hepatocellular, melanoma or renal cell carcinoma. Before TCR sequencing, CD4+ T cells and CD8+ T cells were sorted from peripheral blood as separate populations. Sequenced here: CD4+ or CD8+ T cells sorted from blood, sampled in a trial of the OX40 agonist ivuxolimab. This receptor was identified in an adult with an advanced solid tumor such as melanoma, head and neck, liver or kidney cancer. The V and J segments used are TRBV5-5 and TRBJ1-2, with TRBD1 as a weak D call on 6 bases. The CDR3 reads CASSLTQGSNYGYTF. The DNA is as follows: TGTGCCAGCAGCTTAACACAGGGTTCTAACTATGGCTACACCTTC.